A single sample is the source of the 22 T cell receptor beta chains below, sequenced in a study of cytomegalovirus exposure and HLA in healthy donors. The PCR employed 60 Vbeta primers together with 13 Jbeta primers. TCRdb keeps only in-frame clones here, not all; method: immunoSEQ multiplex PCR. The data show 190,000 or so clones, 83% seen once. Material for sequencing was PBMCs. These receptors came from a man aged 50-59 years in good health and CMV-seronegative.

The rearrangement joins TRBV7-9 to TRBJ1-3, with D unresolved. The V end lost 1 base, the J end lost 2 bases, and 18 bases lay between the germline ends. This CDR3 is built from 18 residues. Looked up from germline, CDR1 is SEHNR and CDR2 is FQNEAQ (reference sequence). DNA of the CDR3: TGTGCCAGCAGCTTAGGATCCGACCGGGAGTCCCCTGGAAACACCATATATTTT. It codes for CASSLGSDRESPGNTIYF.

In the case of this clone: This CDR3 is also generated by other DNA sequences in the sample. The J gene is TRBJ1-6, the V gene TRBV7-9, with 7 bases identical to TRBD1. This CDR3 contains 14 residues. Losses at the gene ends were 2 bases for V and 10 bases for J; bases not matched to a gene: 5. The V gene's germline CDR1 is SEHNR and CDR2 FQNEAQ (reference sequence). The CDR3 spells CASSLTGVRSPLHF. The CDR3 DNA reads TGTGCCAGCAGCTTAACAGGGGTTAGATCACCCCTCCACTTT.

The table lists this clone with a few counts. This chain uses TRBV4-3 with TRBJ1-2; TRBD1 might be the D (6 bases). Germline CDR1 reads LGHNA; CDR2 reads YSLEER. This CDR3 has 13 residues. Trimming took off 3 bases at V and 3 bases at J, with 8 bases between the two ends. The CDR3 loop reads CASSQTGDYGYTF. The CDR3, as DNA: TGCGCCAGCAGCCAGACAGGAGACTATGGCTACACCTTC.

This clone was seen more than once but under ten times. The DNA for the CDR3 is TGTGCCAGCAGCTTGGCGACAGGGGGCTATGGCTACACCTTC. Protein product: CASSLATGGYGYTF. This chain links TRBV5-4 with TRBJ1-2; 9 bases are shared with TRBD1. The V and J ends lost 0 bases and 4 bases, in that order; junction bases with no gene match: 1. This CDR3 is built from 14 residues. Germline V lookup: CDR1 SGHNT, CDR2 YYREEE (reference sequence).

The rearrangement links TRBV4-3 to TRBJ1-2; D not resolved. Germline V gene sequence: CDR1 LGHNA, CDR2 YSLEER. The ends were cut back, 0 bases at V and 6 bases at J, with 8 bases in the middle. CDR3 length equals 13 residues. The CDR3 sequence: CASSQDFGDGYTF. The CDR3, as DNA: TGCGCCAGCAGCCAAGACTTTGGAGATGGCTACACCTTC.

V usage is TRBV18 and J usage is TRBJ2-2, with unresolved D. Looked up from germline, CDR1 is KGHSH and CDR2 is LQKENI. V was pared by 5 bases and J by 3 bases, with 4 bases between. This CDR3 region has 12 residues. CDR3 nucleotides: TGTGCCAGCTCAAGAGACACCGGGGAGCTGTTTTTT. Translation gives CASSRDTGELFF.

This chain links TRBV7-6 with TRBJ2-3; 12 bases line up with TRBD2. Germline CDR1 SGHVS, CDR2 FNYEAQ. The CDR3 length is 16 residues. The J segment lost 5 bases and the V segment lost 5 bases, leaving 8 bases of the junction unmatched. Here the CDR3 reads CASSPKGLAGRDTQYF. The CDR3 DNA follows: TGTGCCAGCAGCCCAAAGGGACTAGCGGGTCGAGATACGCAGTATTTT.

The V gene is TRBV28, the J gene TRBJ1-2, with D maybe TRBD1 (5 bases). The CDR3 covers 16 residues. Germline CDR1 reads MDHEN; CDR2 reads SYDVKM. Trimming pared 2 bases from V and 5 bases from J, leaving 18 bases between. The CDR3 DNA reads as TGTGCCAGCAGTTTACCCTCCTCCGGGCAGGGATATGGCTACACCTTC. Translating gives CASSLPSSGQGYGYTF.

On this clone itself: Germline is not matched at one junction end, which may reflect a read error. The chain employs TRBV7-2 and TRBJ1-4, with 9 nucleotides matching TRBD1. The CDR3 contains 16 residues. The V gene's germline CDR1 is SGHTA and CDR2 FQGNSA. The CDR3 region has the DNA TGTGCCGGCAGCGATCGACGACAGGGGGAGAATGAAAAACTGTTTTTT. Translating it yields CAGSDRRQGENEKLFF.

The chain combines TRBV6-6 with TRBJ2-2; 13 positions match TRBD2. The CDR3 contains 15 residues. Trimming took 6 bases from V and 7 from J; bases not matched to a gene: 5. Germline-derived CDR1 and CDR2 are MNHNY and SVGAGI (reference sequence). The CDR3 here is CASSGTSGAIGELFF. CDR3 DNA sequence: TGTGCCAGCAGCGGGACTAGCGGGGCCATCGGGGAGCTGTTTTTT.

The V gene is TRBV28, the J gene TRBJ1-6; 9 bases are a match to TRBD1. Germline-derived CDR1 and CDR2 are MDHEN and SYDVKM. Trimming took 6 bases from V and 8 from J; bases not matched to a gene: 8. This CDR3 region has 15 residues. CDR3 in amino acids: CASRLLGQGHSPLHF. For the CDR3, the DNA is TGTGCCAGCAGGCTCTTGGGACAGGGACATTCACCCCTCCACTTT.

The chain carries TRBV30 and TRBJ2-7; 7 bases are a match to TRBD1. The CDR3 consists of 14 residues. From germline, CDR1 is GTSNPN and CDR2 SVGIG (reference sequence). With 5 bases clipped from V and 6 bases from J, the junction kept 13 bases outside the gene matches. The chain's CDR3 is CAWVRSGTVPEQYF. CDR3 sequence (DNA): TGTGCCTGGGTCCGGTCCGGGACAGTTCCCGAGCAGTACTTC.

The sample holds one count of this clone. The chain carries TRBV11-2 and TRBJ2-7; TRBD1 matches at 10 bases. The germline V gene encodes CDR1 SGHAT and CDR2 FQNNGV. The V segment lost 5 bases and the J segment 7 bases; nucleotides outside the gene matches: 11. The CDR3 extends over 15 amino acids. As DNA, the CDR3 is TGTGCCAGCAGCCCCGGACAGGGGGGGACTATAGAGCAGTACTTC. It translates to CASSPGQGGTIEQYF.

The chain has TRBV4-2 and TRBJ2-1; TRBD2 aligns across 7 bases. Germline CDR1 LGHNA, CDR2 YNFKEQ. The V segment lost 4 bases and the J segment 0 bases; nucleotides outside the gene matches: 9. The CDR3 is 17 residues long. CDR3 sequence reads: CASSRKASGSSYNEQFF. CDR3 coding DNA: TGTGCCAGCAGCCGGAAAGCTAGCGGTAGCTCCTACAATGAGCAGTTCTTC.

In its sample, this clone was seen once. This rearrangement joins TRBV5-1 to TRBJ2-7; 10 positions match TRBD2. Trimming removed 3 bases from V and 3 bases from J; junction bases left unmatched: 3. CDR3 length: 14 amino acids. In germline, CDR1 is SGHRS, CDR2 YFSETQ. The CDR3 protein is CASSSASGSYEQYF. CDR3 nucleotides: TGCGCCAGCAGCTCGGCTAGCGGGAGCTACGAGCAGTACTTC.

The CDR3: CASSLARLSYNEQFF. CDR3 DNA sequence: TGTGCCAGCAGCTTGGCGAGGTTGTCCTACAATGAGCAGTTCTTC. The chain couples TRBV5-8 to TRBJ2-1; D unclear. The V gene lost 0 bases and the J gene lost 1 base, with 8 bases spanning the gap. Germline V CDR1 and CDR2: SGHTS, YDEGEE. The CDR3 spans 15 residues.

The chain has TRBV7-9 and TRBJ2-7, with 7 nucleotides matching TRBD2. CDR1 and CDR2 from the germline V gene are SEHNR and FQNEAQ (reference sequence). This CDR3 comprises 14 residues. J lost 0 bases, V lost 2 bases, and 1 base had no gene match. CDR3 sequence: CASSLWTSSYEQYF. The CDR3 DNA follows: TGTGCCAGCAGCTTATGGACTAGCTCCTACGAGCAGTACTTC.

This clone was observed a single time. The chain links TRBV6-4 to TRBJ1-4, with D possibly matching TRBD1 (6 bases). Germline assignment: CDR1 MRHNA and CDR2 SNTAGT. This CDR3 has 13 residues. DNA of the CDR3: TGTGATTCGCACAGGGATGGTAACGAAAAACTGTTTTTT. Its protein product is CDSHRDGNEKLFF.

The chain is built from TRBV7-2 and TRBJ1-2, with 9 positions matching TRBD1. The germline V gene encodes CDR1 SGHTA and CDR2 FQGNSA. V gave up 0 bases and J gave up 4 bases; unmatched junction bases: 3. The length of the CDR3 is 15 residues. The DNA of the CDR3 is TGTGCCAGCAGCTTAGCCGACAGGGGGGCCTATGGCTACACCTTC. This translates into CASSLADRGAYGYTF.

The CDR3 region has the DNA TGCGCCAGCAGCCAAAACTACCCGGGACAGGTTGAAGCTTTCTTT. Its protein product is CASSQNYPGQVEAFF. The rearrangement links TRBV4-3 to TRBJ1-1; TRBD1 matches at 8 bases. This CDR3 has 15 residues. Germline CDR1 LGHNA, CDR2 YSLEER. V lost 2 bases, J lost 7 bases, and 9 bases stayed unmatched.

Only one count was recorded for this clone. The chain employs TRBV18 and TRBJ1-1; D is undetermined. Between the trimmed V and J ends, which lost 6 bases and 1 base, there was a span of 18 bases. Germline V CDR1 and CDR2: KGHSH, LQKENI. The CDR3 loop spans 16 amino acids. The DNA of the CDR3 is TGTGCCAGCTCCCCAGCAGGTCGTGGTGCGAACACTGAAGCTTTCTTT. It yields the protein CASSPAGRGANTEAFF.

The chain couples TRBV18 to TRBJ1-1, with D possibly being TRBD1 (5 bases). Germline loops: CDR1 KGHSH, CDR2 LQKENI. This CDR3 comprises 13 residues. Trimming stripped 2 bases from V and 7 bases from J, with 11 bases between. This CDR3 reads CASSPEQAGEAFF. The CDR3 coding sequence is TGTGCCAGCTCACCAGAACAGGCCGGTGAAGCTTTCTTT.